The next 27 T cell receptor beta chains were all read from a single sample in a study of OX40 agonist ivuxolimab in advanced cancers. Assay: immunoSEQ multiplex PCR; the TCRdb copy retains only in-frame clones and omits some. The data hold some 94,000 clones, with more than 75% observed a single time. Sample: CD4+ or CD8+ T cells sorted from blood, taken in a trial of the OX40 agonist ivuxolimab. The source is an adult with an advanced solid tumor such as melanoma, head and neck, liver or kidney cancer.

The rearrangement uses TRBV6-5 and TRBJ1-5; 7 bases align to TRBD1. From germline, CDR1 is MNHEY and CDR2 SVGAGI. The J segment lost 5 bases and the V segment lost 4 bases, leaving 8 bases of the junction unmatched. The CDR3 contains 15 residues. CDR3 sequence: CASSLNRDRYQPQHF. DNA for the CDR3: TGTGCCAGCAGTTTAAACCGGGACAGATATCAGCCCCAGCATTTT.

As for this clone: A read error may produce the germline difference seen at one junction end. The CDR3 bases are TGTGCCAGCAGGCGGGCCCGGGGGGCTAACGAAAAACTGTTTTTT. This sequence encodes CASRRARGANEKLFF. The rearrangement joins TRBV28 to TRBJ1-4; possible D gene TRBD1, 6 bases. Per the germline V gene, CDR1 is MDHEN and CDR2 is SYDVKM. This CDR3 has 15 amino acids.

V is TRBV11-3 and J is TRBJ1-6, with D unclear. From germline, CDR1 is SGHNT and CDR2 YENEEA. Trimming cost V 0 bases and J 5 bases, with 11 bases left between them. The CDR3 totals 16 residues. As DNA, the CDR3 is TGTGCCAGCAGCTTAGACGATACACCAAATAATTCACCCCTCCACTTT. Translating gives CASSLDDTPNNSPLHF.

The chain has TRBV2 and TRBJ2-1, with D possibly matching TRBD2 (5 bases). The CDR3 spans 13 residues. The germline gives CDR1 SNHLY, CDR2 FYNNEI. The V and J ends lost 0 bases and 10 bases respectively, with 10 bases between them. CDR3 sequence: CASSEARTGEQFF. CDR3 DNA sequence: TGTGCCAGCAGTGAAGCGCGGACGGGAGAGCAGTTCTTC.

The chain recombines TRBV7-2 with TRBJ2-5, with 7 positions matching TRBD2. The V gene end was trimmed by 5 bases and the J gene end by 2 bases; junction bases not matched to a gene: 14. The CDR3 contains 17 residues. The germline gives CDR1 SGHTA, CDR2 FQGNSA. Written as DNA, the CDR3 is TGTGCCAGCAGCCCTCCCGGTAGGAGGGGAGGGCAAGAGACCCAGTACTTC. Translated, it gives CASSPPGRRGGQETQYF.

The chain has TRBV30 and TRBJ2-3; 9 nucleotides align to TRBD2. Trimming removed 4 bases from V and 2 bases from J; junction bases left unmatched: 1. The V gene's germline CDR1 is GTSNPN and CDR2 SVGIG (reference sequence). The length of the CDR3 is 13 residues. In DNA form, the CDR3 reads TGTGCCTGGACTAGCGGGGTCACAGATACGCAGTATTTT. It yields the protein CAWTSGVTDTQYF. The variable domain in full, with the rest retrieved from reference TRBV30 and TRBJ2-3, is SQTIHQWPATLVQPVGSPLSLECTVEGTSNPNLYWYRQAAGRGLQLLFYSVGIGQISSEVPQNLSASRPQDRQFILSSKKLLLSDSGFYLCAWTSGVTDTQYFGPGTRLTVL.

The rearrangement joins TRBV11-2 to TRBJ2-1; 13 bases map to TRBD2. The junction had 12 bases not matched to a gene; V was cut back by 5 bases and J by 2 bases. CDR1 is SGHAT and CDR2 is FQNNGV in the germline V gene. The CDR3 runs 19 residues. CDR3: CASSLRLAGGVRTYNEQFF. CDR3 nucleotide sequence: TGTGCCAGCAGCCTAAGACTAGCGGGAGGAGTCCGAACCTACAATGAGCAGTTCTTC.

This clone was counted a few times. This chain links TRBV7-6 with TRBJ1-2; a possible D gene is TRBD1 (6 bases). Germline loops: CDR1 SGHVS, CDR2 FNYEAQ. V lost 5 bases to trimming and J lost 6 bases, with 10 bases between them. CDR3 size: 12 residues. The CDR3 DNA is TGTGCCAGCAGCACAGGGTTCGATGGCTACACCTTC. This encodes CASSTGFDGYTF.

The chain couples TRBV12-2 to TRBJ2-4; the table's D call, TRBD2, has no DNA check behind it. TRBV12-2 is a documented pseudogene. The CDR3 is made up of 11 amino acids. As DNA, the CDR3 is TGTGCAAGTCGCTTATACTACATTCAGTACTTC. It yields the protein CASRLYYIQYF.

The gene calls are TRBV7-3 and TRBJ2-7; 13 bases line up with TRBD2. With 3 bases clipped from V and 1 base from J, the junction kept 0 bases outside the gene matches. This CDR3 spans 15 amino acids. Germline V gives CDR1 SGHTA, CDR2 FQGTGA. The CDR3 here is CASSLTSGRSYEQYF. CDR3 nucleotide sequence: TGTGCCAGCAGCTTGACTAGCGGGAGGTCCTACGAGCAGTACTTC.

This chain uses TRBV6-1 with TRBJ2-2; unclear D gene. Per the germline V gene, CDR1 is MNHNS and CDR2 is SASEGT. The CDR3 runs 14 residues. Trimming shortened V by 4 bases and J by 4 bases, and 10 bases separated the two germline ends. The CDR3 nucleotides read TGTGCCAGCAGTGGGGCTCGGTCCACCGGGGAGCTGTTTTTT. It specifies CASSGARSTGELFF.

The chain couples TRBV5-1 to TRBJ2-3; D not resolved. Germline values: CDR1 SGHRS, CDR2 YFSETQ. V was trimmed by 0 bases and J by 0 bases, leaving 11 bases between them. The CDR3 totals 16 residues. The DNA for the CDR3 is TGCGCCAGCAGCTTGGAGGCACCCACTAGCACAGATACGCAGTATTTT. Protein sequence: CASSLEAPTSTDTQYF.

The chain couples TRBV2 to TRBJ2-4, with D perhaps TRBD1 (6 bases). The germline V gene has CDR1 SNHLY and CDR2 FYNNEI. CDR3 size: 16 residues. V was pared by 6 bases and J by 5 bases, with 20 bases between. DNA for the CDR3: TGTGCCAGCAGCGAAACCCACAGGGTAGGCCAAAACATTCAGTACTTC. Protein sequence: CASSETHRVGQNIQYF.

The rearrangement links TRBV23-1 to TRBJ1-5, with D hard to call. TRBV23-1 is recorded as an ORF, its role being uncertain. CDR3 length: 18 residues. Deletions cut 3 bases from V and 2 bases from J, with 20 bases between. The CDR3 region has the DNA TGCGCCAGCAGTCAGAGTGGCGTCACTACAATGGGCAATCAGCCCCAGCATTTT. Its translation is CASSQSGVTTMGNQPQHF.

The genes are TRBV7-9 and TRBJ2-7, with D maybe TRBD1 (6 bases). Deletions cut 0 bases from V and 2 bases from J, with 8 bases between. The CDR3 is 14 amino acids. From germline, CDR1 is SEHNR and CDR2 FQNEAQ (reference sequence). CDR3 region: CASSLAGGAYEQYF. CDR3 in DNA: TGTGCCAGCAGCTTAGCAGGGGGAGCCTACGAGCAGTACTTC.

This chain links TRBV5-4 with TRBJ1-2, with D possibly being TRBD1 (6 bases). Germline loops: CDR1 SGHNT, CDR2 YYREEE (reference sequence). This CDR3 is built from 14 residues. Trimming took off 4 bases at V and 1 base at J, with 11 bases between the two ends. CDR3 amino acids: CASSPGVGNYGYTF. Written as DNA, the CDR3 is TGTGCCAGCAGCCCAGGGGTGGGTAACTATGGCTACACCTTC.

The V gene is TRBV29-1, the J gene TRBJ2-1; tentative D call: TRBD2 (5 bases). This CDR3 has 11 amino acids. V dropped 6 bases and J dropped 7 bases, with 10 bases sitting between them. Germline loops: CDR1 SQVTM, CDR2 ANQGSEA. The CDR3 sequence: CSVRGSNEQFF. The CDR3 nucleotides read TGCAGCGTGCGAGGGTCTAATGAGCAGTTCTTC.

The chain recombines TRBV28 with TRBJ1-1; unclear D gene. CDR1 and CDR2 from the germline V gene are MDHEN and SYDVKM. This CDR3 has 16 residues. Trimming shortened V by 5 bases and J by 0 bases, and 16 bases separated the two germline ends. CDR3 amino acids: CASSLSAQPMNTEAFF. The CDR3 nucleotides are TGTGCCAGCAGTCTCAGCGCCCAACCGATGAACACTGAAGCTTTCTTT.

V is TRBV30 and J is TRBJ2-1, with 9 positions matching TRBD2. The CDR3 length is 15 residues. V lost 2 bases, J lost 7 bases, and 9 bases stayed unmatched. Per germline, CDR1 GTSNPN and CDR2 SVGIG (reference sequence). The CDR3: CAWSWAGGAPNEQFF. The CDR3 bases are TGTGCCTGGAGTTGGGCGGGGGGGGCCCCAAATGAGCAGTTCTTC.

The chain carries TRBV28 and TRBJ2-7; 8 positions match TRBD2. The length of the CDR3 is 15 residues. In germline, CDR1 is MDHEN, CDR2 SYDVKM. V lost 1 base, J lost 0 bases, and 2 bases stayed unmatched. CDR3 in DNA: TGTGCCAGCAGTTTATTAGCGGGGAACTCCTACGAGCAGTACTTC. It specifies CASSLLAGNSYEQYF.

V usage is TRBV5-1 and J usage is TRBJ2-2; D is uncertain. CDR1 and CDR2 from the germline V gene are SGHRS and YFSETQ. The CDR3 sequence is 15 residues long. V dropped 4 bases and J dropped 0 bases, with 10 bases sitting between them. CDR3 residues: CASSLELSNTGELFF. Here the CDR3 DNA reads TGCGCCAGCAGCCTGGAGCTTTCGAACACCGGGGAGCTGTTTTTT.

The V call is TRBV7-2, the J call TRBJ2-1, with 11 bases that match TRBD2. V dropped 6 bases and J dropped 7; count of bases not matched to a gene: 5. Germline CDR1 reads SGHTA; CDR2 reads FQGNSA. The CDR3 runs 14 residues. The CDR3 region has the DNA TGTGCCAGCAGTAGCGGGAGGGAGAATAATGAGCAGTTCTTC. Translation gives CASSSGRENNEQFF.

The chain couples TRBV11-2 to TRBJ1-1; D might be TRBD1 (5 bases). CDR3 length equals 12 residues. Germline V CDR1 and CDR2: SGHAT, FQNNGV. Trimming took 3 bases from V and 5 from J, leaving 7 bases between them. CDR3 sequence: CASSFQGTEAFF. CDR3 sequence (DNA): TGTGCCAGCAGCTTTCAGGGTACTGAAGCTTTCTTT.

The chain couples TRBV5-4 to TRBJ1-1, with D perhaps matching TRBD1 (5 bases). Germline CDR1 and CDR2: SGHNT and YYREEE (reference sequence). Trimming shortened V by 4 bases and J by 0 bases, and 10 bases separated the two germline ends. CDR3 length equals 14 residues. The DNA of the CDR3 is TGTGCCAGCAGCGTGACAGCTGTGAACACTGAAGCTTTCTTT. Translated, it gives CASSVTAVNTEAFF.

V is TRBV27 and J is TRBJ2-2, with 8 positions matching TRBD2. The CDR3 is made up of 20 amino acids. V shed 0 bases, J shed 0 bases, and the junction held 12 bases outside the gene matches. The V gene's germline CDR1 is MNHEY and CDR2 SMNVEV (reference sequence). The CDR3 DNA is TGTGCCAGCAGTTTATCGACGAGAGCCGGGGGGGTAGCGAACACCGGGGAGCTGTTTTTT. It translates to CASSLSTRAGGVANTGELFF.

J is TRBJ2-5 and V is TRBV11-3, with 12 nucleotides matching TRBD2. Germline lookup yields CDR1 SGHNT and CDR2 YENEEA. V gave up 2 bases and J gave up 1 base; unmatched junction bases: 2. This CDR3 is 16 amino acids long. CDR3 DNA sequence: TGTGCCAGCAGCTTACGGACTAGCGGGGCCCAAGAGACCCAGTACTTC. It specifies CASSLRTSGAQETQYF.

This chain joins TRBV27 and TRBJ2-2, with 10 bases matching TRBD1. This CDR3 spans 14 amino acids. J gave up 7 bases and V 6 bases, and 5 bases lay outside the gene matches. The germline gives CDR1 MNHEY, CDR2 SMNVEV (reference sequence). Here the CDR3 reads CASSPGQGFGELFF. In DNA form, the CDR3 reads TGTGCCAGCAGCCCGGGACAGGGGTTCGGGGAGCTGTTTTTT.